Listed here is a single T cell receptor (beta chain). Its target is unknown. Full-length variable regions came from constant-region reverse primers plus semi-nested Nested Universal Primer A PCR. TCRdb called the 5' RACE reads again in MiXCR, with one record for every CDR3 protein. The table shows about 5,900 distinct CDR3 sequences, with approximately 70% occurring only once. Overall study results and limits: Tumor memory CD4+ T cell TCR gene usage clustered with blood and lymph node memory CD4+ cells and lymph node naive CD4+ cells. The larger cohort examined one V-J beta rearrangement, not whole repertoires. Greatest tumor Treg TCR overlap was with tumor naive CD4+ cells.

Sequencing input: memory CD4+ T cells sorted from a lymph node. Subset given: memory CD4+ T cells, CD4+CD45RO+CD25-. This clonotype was sampled from a female donor with breast cancer.

Here the CDR3 DNA reads TGTGCCAGCAGTCGAGAGAGGGCTAGAGGCTACACCTTC. Its protein is CASSRERARGYTF. The rearrangement joins TRBV7-9 to TRBJ1-2; D remains unclear. The CDR3 length is 13 residues. In germline, CDR1 is SEHNR, CDR2 FQNEAQ (reference sequence). The germline V and J ends were trimmed by 6 bases and 8 bases, with 16 bases remaining between them.